Detailed here is one TCR beta chain. Produced via immunoSEQ multiplex PCR; TCRdb's table is partial and in-frame only. The table lists around 450,000 clones, nearly 90% of them singletons. This record belongs to a study of Ad26.COV2.S vaccination and SARS-CoV-2 variants. This CDR3 region has 16 residues. Trimming took 3 bases from V and 5 from J, leaving 18 bases between them. Germline V lookup: CDR1 KGHSH, CDR2 LQKENI. Treatment defined: around 19 received Ad26.COV2.S at low or high dose, single or two shots; about 5 received placebo; per-sample allocation not given. At day 63 after the first vaccine or placebo injection, samples were drawn.

The receptor's source is a person aged 18-60 years who received the Ad26.COV2.S COVID-19 vaccine or a placebo. The sample consisted of peripheral blood, taken in a trial of Ad26.COV2.S vaccine versus placebo. The chain links TRBV18 to TRBJ2-3, with D perhaps matching TRBD1 (6 bases). The CDR3: CASSPVQGRRGDTQYF. The CDR3 DNA is TGTGCCAGCTCACCTGTACAGGGCCGGCGAGGAGATACGCAGTATTTT.